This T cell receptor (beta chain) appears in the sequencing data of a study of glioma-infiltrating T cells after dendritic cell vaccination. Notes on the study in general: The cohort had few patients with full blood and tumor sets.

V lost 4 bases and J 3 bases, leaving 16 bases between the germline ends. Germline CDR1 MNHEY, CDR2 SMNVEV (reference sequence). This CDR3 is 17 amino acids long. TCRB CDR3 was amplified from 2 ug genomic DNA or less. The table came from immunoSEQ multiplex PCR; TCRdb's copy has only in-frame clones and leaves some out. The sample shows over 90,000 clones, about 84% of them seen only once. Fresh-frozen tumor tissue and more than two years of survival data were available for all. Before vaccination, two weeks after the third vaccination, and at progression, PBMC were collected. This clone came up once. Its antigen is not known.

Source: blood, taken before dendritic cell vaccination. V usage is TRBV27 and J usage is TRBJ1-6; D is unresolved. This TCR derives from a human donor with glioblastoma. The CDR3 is CASSSDSSRYYNSPLHF. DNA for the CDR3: TGTGCCAGCAGTTCGGACTCGTCCAGATACTATAATTCACCCCTCCACTTT.